This TCR beta chain appears in the sequencing data of a study of immune characterization of retroperitoneal liposarcoma. CDR1 and CDR2 (germline): MNHNS, SASEGT. The CDR3 runs 15 residues. MiXCR was run by TCRdb on the PCR reads, yielding one entry per CDR3 protein. The table has some 10,000 distinct CDR3 sequences, about 27% seen once. This clonotype was detected ten times or more. Sample: tumor tissue. The V call is TRBV6-1, the J call TRBJ2-1, with 13 bases matching TRBD2. The better agreement between TRBJ2-7 and the DNA end casts doubt on the J call. The sequence was collected from a male donor with retroperitoneal liposarcoma. CDR3 bases: TGTGCCAGCAGCACTAGCGGGGGGGACTCCTACGAGCAGTACTTC. It is translated as CASSTSGGDSYEQYF.